These 32 T cell receptor beta chains were sequenced from one sample in a study of human CD8 memory T cell subsets. Generation of TCR beta libraries used UMI-labeled 5' RACE. Using the 5' RACE reads, TCRdb records one entry per CDR3 protein without DNA. The sample totals more than 8,000 distinct CDR3 sequences; its top ten clones hold 20% to 25%. Sequenced sample: CD8+ T cells from PBMCs. Every receptor here comes from a human donor in good health.

The chain combines TRBV4-3 with TRBJ1-6; TCRdb lists TRBD1, though no DNA is available to test this call. This CDR3 is 18 amino acids long. Germline assignment: CDR1 LGHNA and CDR2 YSLEER. The CDR3 is CASSQDIPGQLYNSPLHF.

V is TRBV12-5 and J is TRBJ2-7; the D call of TRBD1 rests on TCRdb alone, since no DNA is present to check it. Germline V gene lookup returns CDR1 LGHNT and CDR2 FRNRAP. This CDR3 has 15 amino acids. The CDR3 sequence is CASGLEPGVTLEQYF.

V is TRBV15 and J is TRBJ2-7; lacking DNA, the TRBD2 call made by TCRdb goes unchecked. CDR3 size: 16 residues. Per germline, CDR1 LNHNV and CDR2 YYDKDF (reference sequence). CDR3 loop: CATSGQGLAGSYEQYF.

The chain is built from TRBV3-1 and TRBJ2-1. Germline V gives CDR1 LGHDT, CDR2 YNNKEL (reference sequence). There are 13 residues in the CDR3. This chain's CDR3 is CASSHGVGRGQFF.

The chain joins TRBV5-6 to TRBJ2-4. The length of the CDR3 is 15 residues. Per germline, CDR1 SGHDT and CDR2 YYEEEE. The CDR3 region is CASSFWQTGKNIQYF.

The chain joins TRBV27 to TRBJ2-7. The CDR3 length is 13 residues. Looked up from germline, CDR1 is MNHEY and CDR2 is SMNVEV (reference sequence). CDR3 sequence: CASTSYGSDEQYF.

Frequency places this clonotype as large. The chain joins TRBV7-8 to TRBJ2-1; the TRBD1 assignment by TCRdb is unverifiable without DNA. The germline V gene encodes CDR1 SGHVS and CDR2 FQNEAQ. The CDR3 runs to 14 residues. CDR3 loop: CASSFTTGDNEQFF.

Here the CDR3 reads CAISDRGEGIYEQYF. This rearrangement joins TRBV10-3 to TRBJ2-7; the TCRdb call, TRBD1, lacks DNA for checking. CDR1 and CDR2 (germline): ENHRY, SYGVKD. The CDR3 has 15 residues.

CDR3 sequence reads: CASRTAGTGNYEQYF. This rearrangement joins TRBV5-1 to TRBJ2-7; checking the TCRdb D call of TRBD1 is not possible without DNA. Per germline, CDR1 SGHRS and CDR2 YFSETQ. The CDR3 extends over 15 amino acids.

This chain connects TRBV19 to TRBJ2-5; the D gene TCRdb calls, TRBD1, cannot be checked with no DNA. Germline assignment: CDR1 LNHDA and CDR2 SQIVND (reference sequence). The CDR3 is 16 residues long. The chain's CDR3 is CASSNPGQGIQETQYF.

The genes are TRBV6-5 and TRBJ2-1. This CDR3 spans 13 amino acids. Germline CDR1 MNHEY, CDR2 SVGAGI. CDR3: CASSEISYNEQFF.

This chain links TRBV11-2 with TRBJ2-2. The CDR3 spans 12 residues. In germline, CDR1 is SGHAT, CDR2 FQNNGV. This chain's CDR3 is CASSPDTGELFF.

The chain uses TRBV20-1 and TRBJ2-5; the D call of TRBD1 rests on TCRdb alone, since no DNA is present to check it. The CDR3 spans 15 residues. From germline, CDR1 is DFQATT and CDR2 SNEGSKA (reference sequence). This chain's CDR3 is CSANPGGQIQETQYF.

J is TRBJ1-2 and V is TRBV7-6. The CDR3 runs to 15 residues. Per the germline V gene, CDR1 is SGHVS and CDR2 is FNYEAQ. This CDR3 reads CASSPGPQGGYGYTF.

V gene TRBV4-1 combines with J gene TRBJ2-3. The CDR3 covers 15 residues. Germline V gene lookup returns CDR1 MGHRA and CDR2 YSYEKL. The CDR3 sequence: CASSQGRTNTDTQYF.

The chain is built from TRBV7-8 and TRBJ1-5. The CDR3 loop spans 14 amino acids. The germline gives CDR1 SGHVS, CDR2 FQNEAQ. CDR3 sequence: CASSLAPVSQPQHF. Using reference TRBV7-8 and TRBJ1-5 for the parts outside the CDR3, the full variable domain is GAGVSQSPRYKVAKRGQDVALRCDPISGHVSLFWYQQALGQGPEFLTYFQNEAQLDKSGLPSDRFFAERPEGSVSTLKIQRTQQEDSAVYLCASSLAPVSQPQHFGDGTRLSIL.

This sequence joins TRBV6-1 and TRBJ1-1. Germline V CDR1 and CDR2: MNHNS, SASEGT. The CDR3 length is 12 residues. The CDR3 protein is CASSELGTEAFF.

The J gene is TRBJ1-5, the V gene TRBV6-2 or TRBV6-3; the TRBD1 assignment by TCRdb is unverifiable without DNA. CDR1 and CDR2 (germline): MNHEY, SVGEGT. This CDR3 is 13 amino acids long. This CDR3 reads CASSSGGIQPQHF.

The J gene is TRBJ1-1, the V gene TRBV7-8. The germline gives CDR1 SGHVS, CDR2 FQNEAQ. This CDR3 contains 16 residues. The CDR3 is CASSLYNVATNTEAFF.

The rearrangement uses TRBV5-1 and TRBJ2-7. This CDR3 spans 14 amino acids. The germline V gene encodes CDR1 SGHRS and CDR2 YFSETQ. This CDR3 is CASSLEAGQDEQYF. The full variable domain, in which reference TRBV5-1 and TRBJ2-7 provide the parts outside the CDR3, is KAGVTQTPRYLIKTRGQQVTLSCSPISGHRSVSWYQQTPGQGLQFLFEYFSETQRNKGNFPGRFSGRQFSNSRSEMNVSTLELGDSALYLCASSLEAGQDEQYFGPGTRLTVT.

The chain recombines TRBV14 with TRBJ2-7; TCRdb gives TRBD1 as the D gene, but with no DNA this cannot be confirmed. Per the germline V gene, CDR1 is SGHDN and CDR2 is FVKESK. This CDR3 comprises 13 residues. The CDR3: CASSVRDSQPQYF.

The rearrangement uses TRBV6-2 or TRBV6-3 and TRBJ1-1. Germline V gives CDR1 MNHEY, CDR2 SVGEGT. This CDR3 comprises 12 residues. The CDR3 protein is CASSYSNTEAFF.

The rearrangement uses TRBV20-1 and TRBJ2-7. The CDR3 runs to 16 residues. Germline assignment: CDR1 DFQATT and CDR2 SNEGSKA (reference sequence). CDR3 sequence: CSARGIYSGSSYEQYF.

This chain links TRBV6-2 or TRBV6-3 with TRBJ2-2; the TCRdb call, TRBD1, lacks DNA for checking. The CDR3 contains 14 residues. Germline assignment: CDR1 MNHEY and CDR2 SVGEGT. CDR3 residues: CASPWGPRFRELFF.

CDR3 sequence: CAISGEGTSGSYEQFF. This chain connects TRBV10-3 to TRBJ2-1; checking the TCRdb D call of TRBD2 is not possible without DNA. Germline lookup yields CDR1 ENHRY and CDR2 SYGVKD. This CDR3 contains 16 residues.

The gene calls are TRBV19 and TRBJ2-7. The V gene's germline CDR1 is LNHDA and CDR2 SQIVND (reference sequence). CDR3 length equals 12 residues. The CDR3 here is CASSAVYYEQYF.

The CDR3 protein is CASSQRGQANNEQFF. The rearrangement links TRBV14 to TRBJ2-1; TCRdb's D call, TRBD1, is unchecked because there is no DNA. The germline V gene has CDR1 SGHDN and CDR2 FVKESK. There are 15 residues in the CDR3.

This chain uses TRBV24-1 with TRBJ2-2. The CDR3 is 17 amino acids. Germline V lookup: CDR1 KGHDR, CDR2 SFDVKD. CDR3 loop: CATSDLLGQPNTGELFF.

This clonotype is deemed medium-sized by its frequency. This sequence joins TRBV29-1 and TRBJ2-1; the TCRdb D gene call, TRBD2, has no DNA to confirm it. The germline V gene encodes CDR1 SQVTM and CDR2 ANQGSEA. The CDR3 has 14 residues. The CDR3 reads CSVESGQRVVRQFF.

This chain joins TRBV29-1 and TRBJ1-1; TCRdb's assignment of TRBD1 cannot be checked, as there is no DNA. The germline CDR1 and CDR2 sequences are SQVTM and ANQGSEA. This CDR3 is 11 amino acids long. This CDR3 is CSGDRGAEAFF.

Judged by frequency, this clonotype is medium-sized. V usage is TRBV4-3 and J usage is TRBJ2-1; TCRdb designates TRBD1, a call that cannot be tested without DNA. The CDR3 consists of 17 residues. The germline V gene has CDR1 LGHNA and CDR2 YSLEER. The CDR3 protein is CASSQDQANPGGDEQFF.

V gene TRBV30 combines with J gene TRBJ2-1; TCRdb picks TRBD1, but there is no DNA to check that call. CDR1 and CDR2 from the germline V gene are GTSNPN and SVGIG (reference sequence). The CDR3 consists of 14 residues. The CDR3 protein is CAWSSDRNYNEQFF.